The subject of this entry is one T cell receptor beta chain. Its antigen is still unknown. This CDR3 is 14 amino acids long. Germline-derived CDR1 and CDR2 are SGHKS and YYEKEE (reference sequence). Trimming shortened V by 0 bases and J by 5 bases, and 10 bases separated the two germline ends. These data are taken from a study of blood T cells in healthy people across ages. Overall study results and limits: Long-lived and aged donors differed, with more naive CD4+ cells and higher diversity in the long-lived.

A second roughly 6 to 12 cycle PCR used barcoded and J-beta primers. TCRdb re-analysed the 5' RACE reads in MiXCR, keeping a single row per CDR3 protein. The sample lists some 880,000 distinct CDR3 sequences, 35% to 40% occurring once. Approximately 10 milliliters was the volume of peripheral blood drawn from each donor. Each sample had at least 6 million PBMCs isolated. This TCR derives from a young man in good health. Sequencing used blood. J is TRBJ2-3 and V is TRBV5-5; D may be TRBD2 (5 bases). The CDR3 sequence: CASSLGESGDTQYF. The CDR3, as DNA: TGTGCCAGCAGCTTGGGGGAGTCTGGAGATACGCAGTATTTT.